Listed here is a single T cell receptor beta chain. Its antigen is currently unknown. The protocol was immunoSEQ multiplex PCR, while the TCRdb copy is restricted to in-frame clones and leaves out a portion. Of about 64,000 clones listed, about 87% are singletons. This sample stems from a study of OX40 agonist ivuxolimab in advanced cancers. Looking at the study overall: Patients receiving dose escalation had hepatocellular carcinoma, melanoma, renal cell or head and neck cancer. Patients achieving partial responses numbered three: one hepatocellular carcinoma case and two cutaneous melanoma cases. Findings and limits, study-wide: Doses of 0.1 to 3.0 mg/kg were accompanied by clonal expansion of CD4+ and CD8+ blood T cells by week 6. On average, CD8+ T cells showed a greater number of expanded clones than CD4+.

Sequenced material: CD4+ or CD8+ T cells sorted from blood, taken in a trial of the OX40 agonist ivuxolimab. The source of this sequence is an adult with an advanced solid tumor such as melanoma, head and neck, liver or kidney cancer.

CDR3 region: CASSLWRASQETQYF. Here the CDR3 DNA reads TGTGCCAGCAGTTTATGGCGGGCCTCCCAAGAGACCCAGTACTTC. The chain combines TRBV28 with TRBJ2-5; D may be TRBD2 (5 bases). The length of the CDR3 is 15 residues. Germline CDR1 is MDHEN and CDR2 is SYDVKM. With 0 bases removed from V and 1 base from J, the gap between germline ends came to 9 bases.